A single sample gave rise to the 11 T cell receptor beta chains below, sequenced in a study of T cells in Graves' hyperthyroidism and ophthalmopathy. RNA transcripts were the template for amplifying TCR beta CDR3 regions. First-round RT-PCR with HTBI primers amplified the TCR CDR3 region. One entry per CDR3 protein results from TCRdb running MiXCR on the multiplex PCR reads. This sample has about 570,000 distinct CDR3 sequences, with around 46% found just once. Sequencing was done on a sample of peripheral blood or thyroid tissue (not recorded which). These receptors came from an adult woman with Graves' disease, either hyperthyroidism or ophthalmopathy (not recorded which).

V and J are TRBV7-2 and TRBJ2-5; D not certain. The V gene's germline CDR1 is SGHTA and CDR2 FQGNSA. CDR3 length: 12 amino acids. The germline V and J ends were trimmed by 6 bases and 9 bases, with 14 bases remaining between them. The CDR3 coding sequence is TGTGCCAGCAGATCCCGTCCTAAGCCCCAGTACTTC. Translating it yields CASRSRPKPQYF.

This clonotype was counted ten times or more. The genes are TRBV9 and TRBJ1-4; D not certain. V was shortened by 0 bases and J by 2 bases, with 8 bases between the two germline ends. The germline gives CDR1 SGDLS, CDR2 YYNGEE. The CDR3 consists of 15 residues. The CDR3 region is CASSVGGVTNEKLFF. The CDR3, as DNA: TGTGCCAGCAGCGTAGGGGGTGTCACTAATGAAAAACTGTTTTTT.

This clonotype was detected ten times or more. The chain combines TRBV20-1 with TRBJ1-2; D remains ambiguous. The CDR3 spans 13 residues. Trimming left V 6 bases short and J 2 bases short, with 13 bases between. The germline gives CDR1 DFQATT, CDR2 SNEGSKA (reference sequence). The CDR3 DNA reads as TGCAGTGCCACCCTGTTGGGCAACTATGGCTACACCTTC. This encodes CSATLLGNYGYTF.

The chain is built from TRBV14 and TRBJ1-4; no clear D. The length of the CDR3 is 15 residues. Germline-derived CDR1 and CDR2 are SGHDN and FVKESK. V lost 0 bases and J 5 bases, leaving 10 bases between the germline ends. CDR3 bases: TGTGCCAGCAGCCAAGATCCAGACGGGAATGAAAAACTGTTTTTT. Residues: CASSQDPDGNEKLFF.

In this sample, this clonotype turned up many times. The V gene is TRBV28, the J gene TRBJ1-1; D is ambiguous. Per the germline V gene, CDR1 is MDHEN and CDR2 is SYDVKM. The CDR3 totals 16 residues. Trimming stripped 6 bases from V and 3 bases from J, with 20 bases between. The chain's CDR3 is CASRSGFEETDTEAFF. In nucleotides, the CDR3 is TGTGCCAGCAGATCGGGATTCGAAGAGACGGACACTGAAGCTTTCTTT. Variable domain in full (rest from reference TRBV28 and TRBJ1-1): DVKVTQSSRYLVKRTGEKVFLECVQDMDHENMFWYRQDPGLGLRLIYFSYDVKMKEKGDIPEGYSVSREKKERFSLILESASTNQTSMYLCASRSGFEETDTEAFFGQGTRLTVV.

On this clonotype itself: One end of the junction fails to match germline, which may point to a read error. The chain employs TRBV20-1 and TRBJ2-5; TRBD2 agrees at 8 bases. CDR1 DFQATT and CDR2 SNEGSKA come from the germline V gene (reference sequence). CDR3 length: 13 residues. The CDR3 DNA reads TGCAGTGCTAGCGGGAGGGCCAAAAAGACCCAGCACTTC. It encodes CSASGRAKKTQHF.

V and J are TRBV30 and TRBJ2-7; maybe TRBD1 (6 bases). The CDR3 has 13 residues. Between the trimmed V and J ends, which lost 8 bases and 0 bases, there was a span of 14 bases. Germline CDR1 and CDR2: GTSNPN and SVGIG (reference sequence). The DNA of the CDR3 is TGTGCCGTGGCACAGGGTGGCTCCTACGAGCAGTACTTC. It is translated as CAVAQGGSYEQYF.

This clonotype was picked up a small number of times. The V and J genes are TRBV5-1 and TRBJ1-6; TRBD1 matches 9 bases. The V segment lost 3 bases and the J segment 10 bases; nucleotides outside the gene matches: 8. The CDR3 is 15 amino acids. Germline V gene data show CDR1 as SGHRS and CDR2 as YFSETQ. The CDR3 region has the DNA TGCGCCAGCAGCTCGGACAGGGGTCTACTCTCACCCCTCCACTTT. Translation: CASSSDRGLLSPLHF.

Details on this clonotype: At one end the junction does not follow the germline gene, possibly because of a read error. DNA for the CDR3: TGTGCCAGCAGCGTAGCCACGTTGGACAGACCTAACTATGGCTACACCTTC. Amino acids: CASSVATLDRPNYGYTF. This chain joins TRBV7-9 and TRBJ1-2, with a weak D call TRBD1 (6 bases). The germline CDR1 and CDR2 sequences are SEHNR and FQNEAQ (reference sequence). There are 17 residues in the CDR3.

This chain connects TRBV20-1 to TRBJ1-3; D possibly corresponds to TRBD1 (6 bases). This CDR3 is built from 14 residues. The ends were cut back, 5 bases at V and 7 bases at J, with 18 bases in the middle. Germline CDR1 DFQATT, CDR2 SNEGSKA (reference sequence). CDR3 in amino acids: CSASTGMEMNTIYF. CDR3 nucleotides: TGCAGTGCTTCAACAGGGATGGAGATGAACACCATATATTTT.

Only one count was recorded for this clonotype. The CDR3 DNA is TGCGCCAGCAGTCGAGCGGGAGGACGTTACGAGCAGTACTTC. Its protein is CASSRAGGRYEQYF. The J gene is TRBJ2-7, the V gene TRBV10-1; TRBD2 agrees at 9 bases. V was pared by 5 bases and J by 4 bases, with 6 bases of the junction left unmatched. There are 14 residues in the CDR3. Germline lookup yields CDR1 WNHNN and CDR2 SYGVQD (reference sequence).